The rows below give T cell receptor beta chains drawn from one sample of a study of radiation and T cells in renal cell carcinoma. The repertoire was sequenced with immunoSEQ multiplex PCR; TCRdb's copy has only in-frame clones and lacks some. This sample has around 76,000 clones, with around 76% found just once. This sample comprised blood, obtained from a patient whose treatment included radiotherapy and nephrectomy. The receptor set was obtained from a man aged 60-69 years with renal cell carcinoma. The CDR3 runs from the conserved cysteine through the conserved F or W. Fields, in order: clone size, D gene, J gene, V gene, CDR3 protein, CDR3 DNA. A D gene is named only where the DNA matches it firmly. The size entry is marked missing in some rows and otherwise reads once, few, many or a size class.

>NA|NA|TRBJ2-7|TRBV7-2
CASSSTGSSEQYF
TGTGCCAGCAGCTCGACAGGATCTAGCGAGCAGTACTTC
>NA|NA|TRBJ2-1|TRBV6-1
CASSGRDLIYNEQFF
TGTGCCAGCAGTGGCCGGGACCTTATCTACAATGAGCAGTTCTTC
>NA|NA|TRBJ1-1|TRBV11-2
CASSRVGGRTEAFF
TGTGCCAGCAGCCGAGTGGGGGGGAGGACTGAAGCTTTCTTT
>NA|NA|TRBJ2-5|TRBV9
CASSVGIGGIRETQYF
TGTGCCAGCAGCGTAGGAATAGGGGGAATTCGGGAGACCCAGTACTTC
>NA|NA|TRBJ1-2|TRBV4-1
CASSQEEGRRGYGYTF
TGCGCCAGCAGCCAAGAGGAGGGCCGGCGTGGCTATGGCTACACCTTC
>NA|NA|TRBJ1-3|TRBV6-1
CASSRESGNTIYF
TGTGCCAGCAGCAGGGAGTCTGGAAACACCATATATTTT
>NA|NA|TRBJ1-3|TRBV19
CASSIDTASGNTIYF
TGTGCCAGTAGTATAGATACGGCGTCTGGAAACACCATATATTTT
>few|NA|TRBJ2-1|TRBV28
CASSSGEQFF
TGTGCCAGCAGTTCGGGTGAGCAGTTCTTC
>NA|NA|TRBJ2-2|TRBV27
CASSLSYTGELFF
TGTGCCAGCAGTTTATCCTACACCGGGGAGCTGTTTTTT
>once|TRBD2|TRBJ2-5|TRBV28
CASSLSPPPGRSPYQETQYF
TGTGCCAGCAGTTTATCACCCCCCCCCGGGAGGTCCCCCTACCAAGAGACCCAGTACTTC
>NA|NA|TRBJ2-7|TRBV6-6
CASNQPGVTYEQYF
TGTGCCAGCAACCAGCCTGGGGTAACCTACGAGCAGTACTTC
>once|TRBD2|TRBJ2-3|TRBV10-1
CASSPGTSGTDTQYF
TGCGCCAGCAGCCCCGGGACTAGCGGCACAGATACGCAGTATTTT
>once|NA|TRBJ2-7|TRBV11-2
CASSLGPAGLSSYEQYF
TGTGCCAGCAGCTTAGGTCCTGCGGGGCTATCCAGCTACGAGCAGTACTTC
>NA|TRBD2|TRBJ2-1|TRBV5-4
CASSLKREVYNEQFF
TGTGCCAGCAGCTTGAAGCGGGAGGTCTACAATGAGCAGTTCTTC
>NA|TRBD1|TRBJ2-3|TRBV7-9
CASSQTGGREQYF
TGTGCCAGCAGCCAGACAGGGGGAAGGGAGCAGTATTTT
>few|NA|TRBJ1-1|TRBV6-1
CASSLIRGNTEAFF
TGTGCCAGCAGTCTAATCAGGGGGAACACTGAAGCTTTCTTT
>few|NA|TRBJ1-1|TRBV2
CASSEVRGGTEAFF
TGTGCCAGCAGTGAAGTCAGGGGTGGCACTGAAGCTTTCTTT
>NA|NA|TRBJ2-1|TRBV7-7
CASSLIVSHEQFF
TGTGCCAGCAGCTTAATAGTCTCCCATGAGCAGTTCTTC
>NA|NA|TRBJ2-7|TRBV9
CASSVARDSGQYF
TGTGCCAGCAGCGTAGCGCGGGACTCGGGGCAGTACTTC
>NA|TRBD2|TRBJ2-2|TRBV2
CASRGSGVWTGELFF
TGTGCCAGCAGGGGTAGCGGGGTTTGGACCGGGGAGCTGTTTTTT
>NA|TRBD2|TRBJ2-1|TRBV19
CASSAGGKRYNEQFF
TGTGCCAGTAGTGCGGGGGGAAAAAGGTACAATGAGCAGTTCTTC
>NA|TRBD2|TRBJ2-1|TRBV7-9
CASSPAGTSGFNEQFF
TGTGCCAGCAGCCCTGCCGGGACTAGCGGGTTCAATGAGCAGTTCTTC
>NA|TRBD1|TRBJ2-6|TRBV5-4
CASSRRDRGDSGANVLTF
TGTGCCAGCAGCCGACGGGACAGGGGGGATTCTGGGGCCAACGTCCTGACTTTC
>once|TRBD1|TRBJ2-3|TRBV28
CASGPGQGFYTQYF
TGTGCCAGCGGACCGGGACAGGGCTTCTATACGCAGTATTTT
>once|NA|TRBJ1-2|TRBV10-3
CAISTPQGQTNYGYTF
TGTGCCATCAGTACCCCCCAGGGTCAGACTAACTATGGCTACACCTTC
>NA|NA|TRBJ1-5|TRBV5-5
CASSRDWGNQPQHF
TGTGCCAGCAGCAGGGATTGGGGCAATCAGCCCCAGCATTTT
>NA|NA|TRBJ2-1|TRBV4-2
CASSHGWGYNEQFF
TGTGCCAGCAGCCATGGCTGGGGCTACAATGAGCAGTTCTTC
>NA|TRBD2|TRBJ2-7|TRBV2
CASSARRESRYEQYF
TGTGCCAGCAGCGCACGGCGGGAGAGTAGATACGAGCAGTACTTC
>once|NA|TRBJ1-1|TRBV6-5
CASTSLGKASLIAFF
TGTGCCAGCACCTCCTTAGGGAAGGCAAGTCTTATCGCTTTCTTT
>NA|NA|TRBJ1-2|TRBV2
CASSTLGQSEYGYTF
TGTGCCAGCAGTACGCTAGGACAGTCGGAATATGGCTACACCTTC